The sample holds a few counts of the clone carrying this TCR beta chain. CDR3 length: 14 residues. V lost 7 bases and J lost 3, with 14 bases in between. Per the germline V gene, CDR1 is MNHNS and CDR2 is SASEGT. The data originate from a study of shared clonotypes between healthy human individuals. Sequenced by immunoSEQ multiplex PCR; TCRdb stores in-frame clones only, minus some. Counted here are some 680,000 clones, around four fifths occurring once; the ten biggest clones make up about 1.8%. V usage is TRBV6-1 and J usage is TRBJ2-3; D is perhaps TRBD1 (5 bases). The material sequenced was memory CD4+ T cells sorted from blood. Regarding subset: CD45RA-negative fraction. This TCR was recovered from a woman in her 30s in good health. CDR3 protein: CASKLDTGTDTQYF. The CDR3 nucleotides are TGTGCCAGCAAGTTGGACACTGGGACAGATACGCAGTATTTT.